The 20 T cell receptor beta chains below come from one sample, sequenced in a study of chemoradiotherapy in HPV16-positive cancers (dated 2022 in TCRdb). The library was produced with the immunoSEQ multiplex PCR assay. The table comes from immuneACCESS by way of TCRdb, which keeps in-frame sequences with V and J called. Part of the clones is missing from these tables; in studies checked, under half for an unresolved V gene and the rest for unknown reasons. Present in this sample are some 27,000 clones, more than 90% of which were seen just once. Of the sample, 20% to 25% is held by the ten largest clones. This material consisted of blood, taken from a patient who underwent chemoradiotherapy. Receptors were obtained from a human donor with HPV-associated anogenital cancer.

The chain uses TRBV11-2 and TRBJ1-1; D not certain. From germline, CDR1 is SGHAT and CDR2 FQNNGV. Trimming removed 2 bases at V and 11 bases at J, with 12 bases between. The CDR3 is made up of 12 amino acids. CDR3 loop: CASSLQHGSAFF. The CDR3 nucleotides read TGTGCCAGCAGCTTACAACACGGGTCGGCTTTCTTT. The complete variable domain, with remaining parts taken from reference TRBV11-2 and TRBJ1-1, reads EAGVAQSPRYKIIEKRQSVAFWCNPISGHATLYWYQQILGQGPKLLIQFQNNGVVDDSQLPKDRFSAERLKGVDSTLKIQPAKLEDSAVYLCASSLQHGSAFFGQGTRLTVV.

The chain joins TRBV29-1 to TRBJ2-7; no definite D call. CDR1 SQVTM and CDR2 ANQGSEA come from the germline V gene. The CDR3 has 14 amino acids. V was clipped by 7 bases and J by 6 bases, with 22 bases between them. CDR3 protein: CSALSQFGLREQYF. The CDR3 nucleotides are TGCAGCGCCCTTTCTCAGTTCGGGCTACGCGAGCAGTACTTC.

The rearrangement links TRBV11-3 to TRBJ1-1; weak D call: TRBD1 (5 bases). Per the germline V gene, CDR1 is SGHNT and CDR2 is YENEEA. V lost 5 bases to trimming and J lost 2 bases, with 12 bases between them. The CDR3 has 14 amino acids. CDR3 protein: CASSPGWGNTEAFF. Here the CDR3 DNA reads TGTGCCAGCAGCCCAGGGTGGGGAAACACTGAAGCTTTCTTT.

The chain recombines TRBV5-1 with TRBJ2-3; TRBD1 matches 10 bases. Germline CDR1 SGHRS, CDR2 YFSETQ. This CDR3 contains 15 residues. Trimming took 4 bases from V and 3 from J; bases not matched to a gene: 5. CDR3 in DNA: TGCGCCAGCAGCCCGGGACAGGGGATGACAGATACGCAGTATTTT. Protein: CASSPGQGMTDTQYF.

In this sample, this clone turned up once. J is TRBJ1-5 and V is TRBV21-1. TRBV21-1 is shown as a pseudogene. The CDR3 is 15 residues long. The chain's CDR3 is CASSMKGHSNQPQHF. The DNA of the CDR3 is TGTGCCAGCAGCATGAAAGGGCATAGCAATCAGCCCCAGCATTTT.

The chain joins TRBV29-1 to TRBJ1-2, with a possible D match to TRBD1 (5 bases). Trimming left V 2 bases short and J 5 bases short, with 21 bases between. This CDR3 comprises 16 residues. The germline V gene has CDR1 SQVTM and CDR2 ANQGSEA. The CDR3, as DNA: TGCAGCGTTGAACACCGCCTCAGACAGTCCGGGTATGGCTACACCTTC. Its protein product is CSVEHRLRQSGYGYTF. Looking up the rest from reference TRBV29-1 and TRBJ1-2 gives the full variable domain: SAVISQKPSRDICQRGTSLTIQCQVDSQVTMMFWYRQQPGQSLTLIATANQGSEATYESGFVIDKFPISRPNLTFSTLTVSNMSPEDSSIYLCSVEHRLRQSGYGYTFGSGTRLTVV.

The gene calls are TRBV9 and TRBJ1-2; D gene uncertain. The CDR3 contains 14 residues. In germline, CDR1 is SGDLS, CDR2 YYNGEE. V was cut by 0 bases and J by 4 bases, with 10 bases left in between. The DNA of the CDR3 is TGTGCCAGCAGCGTAGGCAGCGTGGGCTATGGCTACACCTTC. Protein: CASSVGSVGYGYTF.

The chain recombines TRBV7-9 with TRBJ1-2; unclear D gene. Trimming shortened V by 4 bases and J by 4 bases, and 16 bases separated the two germline ends. This CDR3 comprises 15 residues. Germline loops: CDR1 SEHNR, CDR2 FQNEAQ (reference sequence). The CDR3 reads CASSSYLAPLYGYTF. The CDR3 nucleotides read TGTGCCAGCAGCTCCTATTTGGCCCCTCTCTATGGCTACACCTTC.

This clone has only one observation. This sequence joins TRBV18 and TRBJ2-1; TRBD1 matches at 7 bases. J lost 7 bases, V lost 2 bases, and 11 bases had no gene match. Per the germline V gene, CDR1 is KGHSH and CDR2 is LQKENI. This CDR3 has 16 residues. CDR3 loop: CASSPRISDRANEQFF. The CDR3 nucleotides read TGTGCCAGCTCACCAAGAATAAGTGACAGGGCAAATGAGCAGTTCTTC.

The chain links TRBV7-8 to TRBJ2-5; 10 positions match TRBD2. The CDR3 is 17 residues long. With 5 bases clipped from V and 3 bases from J, the junction kept 12 bases outside the gene matches. The germline V gene has CDR1 SGHVS and CDR2 FQNEAQ. CDR3 sequence: CASSQSLAGGIEETQYF. The CDR3 DNA sequence: TGTGCCAGCAGCCAGTCATTAGCGGGGGGTATTGAAGAGACCCAGTACTTC.

J is TRBJ1-1 and V is TRBV7-8; no clear D gene. V lost 1 base and J 0 bases, leaving 12 bases between the germline ends. CDR1 SGHVS and CDR2 FQNEAQ come from the germline V gene. The CDR3 runs to 16 residues. CDR3 sequence reads: CASSLEGRNMNTEAFF. In DNA, the CDR3 is TGTGCCAGCAGCTTAGAGGGCAGGAACATGAACACTGAAGCTTTCTTT. The full variable domain, its missing parts supplied by reference TRBV7-8 and TRBJ1-1, is GAGVSQSPRYKVAKRGQDVALRCDPISGHVSLFWYQQALGQGPEFLTYFQNEAQLDKSGLPSDRFFAERPEGSVSTLKIQRTQQEDSAVYLCASSLEGRNMNTEAFFGQGTRLTVV.

The chain combines TRBV10-3 with TRBJ2-7; no clear D gene. The CDR3 is made up of 15 amino acids. In germline, CDR1 is ENHRY, CDR2 SYGVKD. V lost 0 bases and J 0 bases, leaving 9 bases between the germline ends. The CDR3 is CAISESIGVSYEQYF. The CDR3 nucleotides are TGTGCCATCAGTGAGTCGATTGGGGTCTCCTACGAGCAGTACTTC.

The chain is built from TRBV9 and TRBJ2-7; D may be TRBD2 (6 bases). This CDR3 has 14 amino acids. CDR1 and CDR2 (germline): SGDLS, YYNGEE. Trimming left V 2 bases short and J 5 bases short, with 14 bases between. The CDR3 spells CASSVGGRPHEQYF. The CDR3 coding sequence is TGTGCCAGCAGCGTCGGGGGTAGGCCCCACGAGCAGTACTTC.

The V and J genes are TRBV5-1 and TRBJ2-2; D not certain. The V and J ends lost 4 bases and 1 base respectively, with 11 bases between them. Germline CDR1 reads SGHRS; CDR2 reads YFSETQ. This CDR3 comprises 15 residues. CDR3 DNA: TGCGCCAGCAGCCCTGACCTCTGGAACACCGGGGAGCTGTTTTTT. It specifies CASSPDLWNTGELFF.

The count of this clone is one. The rearrangement joins TRBV28 to TRBJ2-7; no firm D call. The germline V gene has CDR1 MDHEN and CDR2 SYDVKM. The CDR3 spans 11 residues. Trimming cost V 7 bases and J 3 bases, with 7 bases left between them. The CDR3 protein is CASTKYYEQYF. CDR3 in DNA: TGTGCCAGCACCAAGTACTACGAGCAGTACTTC.

The chain carries TRBV30 and TRBJ2-5; tentative D call: TRBD1 (6 bases). The CDR3 sequence is 14 residues long. Germline CDR1 GTSNPN, CDR2 SVGIG (reference sequence). V was shortened by 0 bases and J by 4 bases, with 12 bases between the two germline ends. The CDR3 nucleotides are TGTGCCTGGAGTGTCAACTTGGGGGCAGAGACCCAGTACTTC. Protein sequence: CAWSVNLGAETQYF.

The V gene is TRBV29-1, the J gene TRBJ1-1; D is ambiguous. V was clipped by 8 bases and J by 2 bases, with 12 bases between them. This CDR3 contains 12 residues. Germline assignment: CDR1 SQVTM and CDR2 ANQGSEA. As DNA, the CDR3 is TGCAGCACAATGTTCGGAAACACTGAAGCTTTCTTT. Protein product: CSTMFGNTEAFF.

The genes are TRBV7-2 and TRBJ2-7, with 10 positions matching TRBD1. Germline CDR1 SGHTA, CDR2 FQGNSA. Trimming removed 5 bases from V and 4 bases from J; junction bases left unmatched: 8. The CDR3 is 15 residues long. CDR3 residues: CASSTQTGGSYEQYF. In DNA, the CDR3 is TGTGCCAGCAGCACCCAGACAGGGGGCTCTTACGAGCAGTACTTC.

The CDR3 region has the DNA TGTGCCAGCAGCTACGGGACAGCTACCCTCTCCTATGGCTACACCTTC. This translates into CASSYGTATLSYGYTF. V is TRBV5-6 and J is TRBJ1-2; 7 bases align to TRBD1. The germline gives CDR1 SGHDT, CDR2 YYEEEE. V lost 3 bases and J lost 4; bases outside the gene matches: 12. The CDR3 totals 16 residues. Full variable domain (outside the CDR3, taken from reference TRBV5-6 and TRBJ1-2): DAGVTQSPTHLIKTRGQQVTLRCSPKSGHDTVSWYQQALGQGPQFIFQYYEEEERQRGNFPDRFSGHQFPNYSSELNVNALLLGDSALYLCASSYGTATLSYGYTFGSGTRLTVV.

The chain combines TRBV28 with TRBJ1-3; the D gene is possibly TRBD1 (5 bases). In germline, CDR1 is MDHEN, CDR2 SYDVKM. Trimming shortened V by 5 bases and J by 5 bases, and 10 bases separated the two germline ends. This CDR3 comprises 13 residues. The chain's CDR3 is CASSPDKRNTIYF. CDR3 coding DNA: TGTGCCAGCAGTCCGGACAAGCGAAACACCATATATTTT.